The 11 T cell receptor beta chains reported below all come from one sample, sequenced in a study of brain T cells in children with intractable seizures. Data came from immunoSEQ multiplex PCR; TCRdb stores just in-frame clones and leaves some out. The profile shows under 400,000 clones, nearly 95% of them singletons. Time point reported: blood from clinic visit 5 months post-surgery; TSC patient then seizure free. The sample here was peripheral blood, taken more than 4 months after surgery. The receptors stem from a boy younger than two with tuberous sclerosis and intractable seizures.

The CDR3 DNA follows: TGTGCCAGCAGCTTAGGGGACAGCACACCATACTATGGCTACACCTTC. Amino acid sequence: CASSLGDSTPYYGYTF. The rearrangement uses TRBV11-2 and TRBJ1-2; 7 bases match TRBD1. The germline V gene encodes CDR1 SGHAT and CDR2 FQNNGV. The CDR3 contains 16 residues. Trimming cost V 1 base and J 3 bases; bases outside gene matches: 8.

V gene TRBV2 combines with J gene TRBJ2-7, with TRBD2 as a possible D gene (6 bases). Germline values: CDR1 SNHLY, CDR2 FYNNEI. V lost 6 bases, J lost 5 bases, and 17 bases lay in between. The CDR3 runs to 14 residues. CDR3 protein: CASSPALARDEQYF. In DNA, the CDR3 is TGTGCCAGCAGCCCGGCCCTAGCGAGGGACGAGCAGTACTTC.

As DNA, the CDR3 is TGTGCCAGCAGTTTAAGTAGTGAGGGCTCCTACGAGCAGTACTTC. Amino acid sequence: CASSLSSEGSYEQYF. The chain couples TRBV27 to TRBJ2-7, with D possibly being TRBD2 (5 bases). V lost 2 bases to trimming and J lost 0 bases, with 11 bases between them. The germline gives CDR1 MNHEY, CDR2 SMNVEV (reference sequence). CDR3 size: 15 residues.

The chain employs TRBV7-6 and TRBJ1-4; no reliable D call. The CDR3 is 11 residues long. Germline V gene lookup returns CDR1 SGHVS and CDR2 FNYEAQ. V lost 2 bases and J lost 5, with 0 bases in between. The CDR3 region has the DNA TGTGCCAGCAGCTTAAATGAAAAACTGTTTTTT. Translating gives CASSLNEKLFF.

The chain has TRBV5-1 and TRBJ2-2; 7 bases match TRBD2. The germline CDR1 and CDR2 sequences are SGHRS and YFSETQ. V gave up 0 bases and J gave up 7 bases; unmatched junction bases: 6. CDR3 size: 15 residues. CDR3 nucleotides: TGCGCCAGCAGCTTGGGCGGGAGATACAACGGGGAGCTGTTTTTT. It yields the protein CASSLGGRYNGELFF.

V usage is TRBV2 and J usage is TRBJ1-6; TRBD1 is a possible D gene (5 bases). V lost 0 bases, J lost 9 bases, and 12 bases lay in between. Germline lookup yields CDR1 SNHLY and CDR2 FYNNEI. The CDR3 has 15 amino acids. CDR3 coding DNA: TGTGCCAGCAGTGAAGCCCCAGGGTCGGGTTCACCCCTCCACTTT. It specifies CASSEAPGSGSPLHF. Variable domain in full (rest from reference TRBV2 and TRBJ1-6): EPEVTQTPSHQVTQMGQEVILRCVPISNHLYFYWYRQILGQKVEFLVSFYNNEISEKSEIFDDQFSVERPDGSNFTLKIRSTKLEDSAMYFCASSEAPGSGSPLHFGNGTRLTVT.

Only one count was recorded for this clone. V is TRBV30 and J is TRBJ2-1; D might be TRBD1 (5 bases). The V gene's germline CDR1 is GTSNPN and CDR2 SVGIG (reference sequence). This CDR3 region has 15 residues. Trimming removed 1 base at V and 3 bases at J, with 13 bases between. CDR3 in DNA: TGTGCCTGGAGTGAGATCAGGGCCGACTACAATGAGCAGTTCTTC. This sequence encodes CAWSEIRADYNEQFF.

V and J are TRBV19 and TRBJ1-2; 7 nucleotides match TRBD1. The CDR3 has 14 residues. With 3 bases clipped from V and 4 bases from J, the junction kept 5 bases outside the gene matches. CDR1 and CDR2 from the germline V gene are LNHDA and SQIVND (reference sequence). The DNA for the CDR3 is TGTGCCAGTAGTATTAAAGGGGGCGGCTATGGCTACACCTTC. As protein: CASSIKGGGYGYTF.

The chain employs TRBV11-2 and TRBJ2-7; tentatively, D is TRBD2 (6 bases). The CDR3 loop spans 16 amino acids. Looked up from germline, CDR1 is SGHAT and CDR2 is FQNNGV. V gave up 5 bases and J gave up 3 bases, with 20 bases separating them. In DNA, the CDR3 is TGTGCCAGCAGCCTGTCCAGTCGGGGAGGTAACTACGAGCAGTACTTC. Its translation is CASSLSSRGGNYEQYF.

This chain connects TRBV7-9 to TRBJ1-1; tentative D call: TRBD1 (5 bases). This CDR3 is built from 11 residues. Germline CDR1 and CDR2: SEHNR and FQNEAQ (reference sequence). Trimming cost V 2 bases and J 11 bases, with 9 bases left between them. The CDR3 reads CASSLIRGAFF. As DNA, the CDR3 is TGTGCCAGCAGCTTAATACGGGGGGCTTTCTTT.

J is TRBJ2-7 and V is TRBV11-3, with TRBD2 identical over 10 bases. V shed 5 bases and J 4 bases; nucleotides not matched to a gene: 8. The CDR3 length is 15 residues. Germline V gene sequence: CDR1 SGHNT, CDR2 YENEEA. In DNA form, the CDR3 reads TGTGCCAGCAGCCCCCAAGGACTAGCGGCTTACGAGCAGTACTTC. It translates to CASSPQGLAAYEQYF.